These T cell receptor beta chains were read from a single sample in a study of cytomegalovirus exposure and HLA in healthy donors. Generated by immunoSEQ multiplex PCR, the TCRdb table keeps only in-frame clones and is missing some. The top ten clones hold over 4.5% of a sample with approximately 150,000 clones, more than 70% of them seen once. The sample comprised PBMCs. The source is a male donor in good health and CMV-seronegative. CDR3s leave out the opening cysteine and the closing phenylalanine or tryptophan.

j_call v_call cdr3_aa
TRBJ1-4 TRBV7-2 ASGKDRANEKLF
TRBJ2-5 TRBV9 ASSSRDGTETQY
TRBJ2-1 TRBV9 ASSVDGATGLKQF
TRBJ2-4 TRBV15 ATSRDLLAGVRSSIQY
TRBJ2-1 TRBV18 ASSPQRGDPYNEQF
TRBJ1-6 TRBV15 ATSRDRFSPLH
TRBJ2-5 TRBV7-2 ASSLARGETQY
TRBJ2-7 TRBV28 ASSSSGSYEQY
TRBJ1-2 TRBV6-1 ASTDRGTRYGYT
TRBJ2-7 TRBV7-9 AATGSGAGEQY
TRBJ1-2 TRBV28 ASSLMAYGYT
TRBJ2-3 TRBV7-6 ASSLVNVAGNTDTQY
TRBJ1-4 TRBV28 ASSPRGTTNEKLF
TRBJ2-5 TRBV7-3 ASSRGLGQETQY
TRBJ2-3 TRBV7-9 ASSLGAQTDTQY
TRBJ2-1 TRBV5-1 ASSSQIPGLANIPEQF
TRBJ2-7 TRBV5-6 ASSFTGEASYEQY
TRBJ2-5 TRBV7-9 ASKQQVQETQY
TRBJ1-2 TRBV20-1 SAWGLHGYT
TRBJ2-3 TRBV7-7 ASSRNREGDTQY
TRBJ2-1 TRBV9 ASSFGGRVPENEQF
TRBJ1-1 TRBV5-6 ASSLVDRVNTEAF
NA TRBV21-1 ASSRDRDEQY